Listed below are T cell receptor beta chains from one sample, sequenced in a study of naive and memory T cell subsets. TCRdb independently ran MiXCR on the UMI-ligation and nested PCR reads; one entry per CDR3 protein. The sample has 140,000 to 150,000 distinct CDR3 sequences, more than 15% seen once. The sequenced sample consisted of naive CD4+ T cells from blood. The receptors here all came from a human donor in good health. Each CDR3 is given with its conserved first and last residue. The D gene is left open where the match is weak. Some rows mark clone size as missing; the rest say once, few, many or name a class of expanded clone.

J gene,clone size,V gene,D gene,CDR3 DNA,CDR3 protein
TRBJ2-5,few,TRBV29-1,TRBD1,TGCAGCGTTGGCAGGGGGCAGGTCGAGCAAGAGACCCAGTACTTC,CSVGRGQVEQETQYF
TRBJ2-7,few,TRBV5-1,TRBD1,TGCGCCAGCAGCTCGAGGGGGCCCGCCTACGAGCAGTACTTC,CASSSRGPAYEQYF
TRBJ2-2,.,TRBV4-2,TRBD2,TGTGCCAGCAGCCAATTATTCCTAGCGGATAACACCGGGGAGCTGTTTTTT,CASSQLFLADNTGELFF
TRBJ1-6,few,TRBV20-1,.,TGCAGTGCTAGAGATCGGAGAGGATGGCGGGGTTCACCCCTCCACTTT,CSARDRRGWRGSPLHF
TRBJ2-7,once,TRBV7-9,.,TGTGCCAGCAGCCGCCGCTACTCCTACGAGCAGTACTTC,CASSRRYSYEQYF
TRBJ1-3,.,TRBV7-6,.,TGTGCCAGCAGCTACGGGAGCTCTGGAAACACCATATATTTT,CASSYGSSGNTIYF
TRBJ1-3,few,TRBV2,.,TGTGCCAGCAACCTGGACGGCCTGATTGGAAACACCATATATTTT,CASNLDGLIGNTIYF
TRBJ2-7,few,TRBV6-5,TRBD2,TGTGCCAGCAAGAGTAAAGCGGGAGGGACCTACGAGCAGTACTTC,CASKSKAGGTYEQYF
TRBJ1-3,few,TRBV12-3/TRBV12-4,.,TGTGCCAGCACCCGCGGGTCTGGAAACACCATATATTTT,CASTRGSGNTIYF
TRBJ1-5,few,TRBV6-2/TRBV6-3,TRBD1,TGTGCCAGCAGTTACCCCGGGACAGGGCGCAATCAGCCCCAGCATTTT,CASSYPGTGRNQPQHF
TRBJ1-1,.,TRBV2,.,TGTGCCAGCAGACCCGACGGGAACACTGAAGCTTTCTTT,CASRPDGNTEAFF
TRBJ2-1,.,TRBV20-1,.,TGCAGTGCTAGAGATCTCACGGAGGAGCAGTTCTTC,CSARDLTEEQFF
TRBJ2-7,.,TRBV27,TRBD2,TGTGCCAGCAGTTTATCGACAGCGGGATTCAGCTCCTACGAGCAGTACTTC,CASSLSTAGFSSYEQYF
TRBJ2-1,.,TRBV11-2,TRBD2,TGTGCCAGCAGCTCTTTCTCGCTAGCGGGGGGATACAATGAGCAGTTCTTC,CASSSFSLAGGYNEQFF
TRBJ2-1,.,TRBV6-2/TRBV6-3,.,TGTGCCAGCAGTTACCCCTACAATGAGCAGTTCTTC,CASSYPYNEQFF
TRBJ2-1,many,TRBV12-3/TRBV12-4,TRBD2,TGTGCCACCGGCGGGGGGACTTCAGTTAGGGATGAGCAGTTCTTC,CATGGGTSVRDEQFF
TRBJ2-1,.,TRBV24-1,.,TGTGCCACCAGTGACGGCGGGATCTCCTACAATGAGCAGTTCTTC,CATSDGGISYNEQFF
TRBJ2-1,many,TRBV7-6,.,TGTGCCAGCAGCTCAGGCCCGCTCTACAATGAGCAGTTCTTC,CASSSGPLYNEQFF
TRBJ2-5,few,TRBV12-3/TRBV12-4,TRBD2,TGTGCCAGCAGTCCTAGCGGGAGAGGGGAGACCCAGTACTTC,CASSPSGRGETQYF
TRBJ2-3,once,TRBV6-5,TRBD2,TGTGCCAGCAGACGGGCGACTAGCGGTCACACAGATACGCAGTATTTT,CASRRATSGHTDTQYF
TRBJ2-3,.,TRBV11-3,.,TGTGCCAGCAGCTTAAACGGACATTTCACAGATACGCAGTATTTT,CASSLNGHFTDTQYF
TRBJ1-1,.,TRBV9,.,TGTGCCAGCAGCGTTGAGGCGCAGAACACTGAAGCTTTCTTT,CASSVEAQNTEAFF
TRBJ1-2,.,TRBV12-3/TRBV12-4,.,TGTGCCAGCAGCCGACCCGAACCTGGCTACACCTTC,CASSRPEPGYTF
TRBJ1-6,.,TRBV14,.,TGTGCCAGCAGCCAAAATAATTCACGCCTCCACTTT,CASSQNNSRLHF
TRBJ2-5,.,TRBV7-2,TRBD2,TGTGCCAGCAGCTTAAGGACTAGCGGGAGTAGAGAGACCCAGTACTTC,CASSLRTSGSRETQYF
TRBJ2-1,few,TRBV7-3,TRBD2,TGTGCCAGCAGCTCCCCACCGGGCTTGCGCGGGAGAGATGGTGAGCAGTTCTTC,CASSSPPGLRGRDGEQFF
TRBJ2-7,few,TRBV15,.,TGTGCCACCAGCAGAGAGCTAGCGAGAGAGCAGTACTTC,CATSRELAREQYF
TRBJ1-6,few,TRBV25-1,.,TGTGCCAGCAGTGCCCCGGGTGATCCCCTCCACTTT,CASSAPGDPLHF
TRBJ1-5,.,TRBV6-5,.,TGTGCCAGCAGTCCAGGGGAAAAGAGCAATCAGCCCCAGCATTTT,CASSPGEKSNQPQHF
TRBJ2-5,many,TRBV9,.,TGTGCCAGCAGCGTAGAAACCCGGCCAGAAGAGACCCAGTACTTC,CASSVETRPEETQYF
TRBJ2-5,.,TRBV4-1,.,TGCGCCAGCAGCCAACGATTTCAGGGCGGGTTACAAGAGACCCAGTACTTC,CASSQRFQGGLQETQYF
TRBJ2-1,.,TRBV18,.,TGTGCCAGCTCACCACTCAGGGTCTCGTACAATGAGCAGTTCTTC,CASSPLRVSYNEQFF
TRBJ2-5,many,TRBV6-5,TRBD2,TGTGCCAGCGCTAGCGGGGGAAGAGAGACCCAGTACTTC,CASASGGRETQYF
TRBJ2-2,few,TRBV4-1,.,TGCGCCAGCAGCCGGGGGGGCGGTGGCACCGGGGAGCTGTTTTTT,CASSRGGGGTGELFF
TRBJ2-7,.,TRBV29-1,.,TGCAGCGCGGGACGAGCATCCTACGAGCAGTACTTC,CSAGRASYEQYF
TRBJ2-3,many,TRBV2,.,TGTGCCAGACGACGGGACCGCACAGATACGCAGTATTTT,CARRRDRTDTQYF
TRBJ2-1,.,TRBV19,TRBD2,TGTGCCAGTAGCCCGACTAGCGGGAGGGCCCTAGCGGTCAATGAGCAGTTCTTC,CASSPTSGRALAVNEQFF
TRBJ1-4,many,TRBV7-8,.,TGTGCCAGCAGCCGCACGGCGGAGACTAATGAAAAACTGTTTTTT,CASSRTAETNEKLFF
TRBJ2-7,few,TRBV7-3,.,TGTGCCAGCAGCTTAAATTCGGCCTACGAGCAGTACTTC,CASSLNSAYEQYF
TRBJ2-7,few,TRBV6-5,.,TGTGCCAGCACCCCTATCGGGATTCCCTACGAGCAGTACTTC,CASTPIGIPYEQYF
TRBJ2-1,.,TRBV10-3,TRBD2,TGTGCCATCAGTGACTCGCGGGAGAGGTACAATGAGCAGTTCTTC,CAISDSRERYNEQFF
TRBJ1-3,.,TRBV12-3/TRBV12-4,.,TGTGCCAGCAGTCTCTCGGGGGACGGAAACACCATATATTTT,CASSLSGDGNTIYF
TRBJ2-1,.,TRBV7-8,TRBD2,TGTGCCAGCAGCCCGCAAGATTTCCTCGGGACTAGCGGGAGCGAAGAGCAGTTCTTC,CASSPQDFLGTSGSEEQFF
TRBJ2-2,many,TRBV10-3,.,TGTGCCATCTACGGGGCTTGGACCGGGGAGCTGTTTTTT,CAIYGAWTGELFF
TRBJ2-2,.,TRBV4-1,.,TGCGCCAGCAGCAGGGGGGACTTTACCGGGGAGCTGTTTTTT,CASSRGDFTGELFF
TRBJ2-7,few,TRBV6-2/TRBV6-3,.,TGTGCCAGCAGTTACTCGGACGCCGGCTCCTACGAGCAGTACTTC,CASSYSDAGSYEQYF
TRBJ2-3,.,TRBV5-4,TRBD2,TGTGCCAGCAGCCACCGGGACTACACAGATACGCAGTATTTT,CASSHRDYTDTQYF
TRBJ2-7,few,TRBV2,.,TGTGCCAGCAGGGCCGACTTAGATACTCCCTACGAGCAGTACTTC,CASRADLDTPYEQYF
TRBJ2-7,few,TRBV6-5,TRBD2,TGTGCCAGCAGCCGGGGGACTAGCGGGAGATTGGGGGAGCAGTACTTC,CASSRGTSGRLGEQYF
TRBJ1-3,few,TRBV12-3/TRBV12-4,.,TGTGCCAGCAGTCCCTTTACCGCAGGGGTCTCTGGAAACACCATATATTTT,CASSPFTAGVSGNTIYF
TRBJ2-7,.,TRBV6-5,.,TGTGCCAGCAGTTACATTGCTGGAACCTACGAGCAGTACTTC,CASSYIAGTYEQYF
TRBJ2-3,.,TRBV29-1,TRBD1,TGCAGCGTTCGGACAGGACAGGGCCTACGTAGCACAGATACGCAGTATTTT,CSVRTGQGLRSTDTQYF
TRBJ1-1,few,TRBV29-1,.,TGCAGCGTTGATAGGGTGGAAAACACTGAAGCTTTCTTT,CSVDRVENTEAFF
TRBJ1-1,.,TRBV12-3/TRBV12-4,.,TGTGCCTGCAGGGTGGCGAACACTGAAGCTTTCTTT,CACRVANTEAFF
TRBJ1-5,few,TRBV11-2,.,TGTGCCAGCAGCTTAGGAGGAGGGAAGGGTCAGCCCCAGCATTTT,CASSLGGGKGQPQHF